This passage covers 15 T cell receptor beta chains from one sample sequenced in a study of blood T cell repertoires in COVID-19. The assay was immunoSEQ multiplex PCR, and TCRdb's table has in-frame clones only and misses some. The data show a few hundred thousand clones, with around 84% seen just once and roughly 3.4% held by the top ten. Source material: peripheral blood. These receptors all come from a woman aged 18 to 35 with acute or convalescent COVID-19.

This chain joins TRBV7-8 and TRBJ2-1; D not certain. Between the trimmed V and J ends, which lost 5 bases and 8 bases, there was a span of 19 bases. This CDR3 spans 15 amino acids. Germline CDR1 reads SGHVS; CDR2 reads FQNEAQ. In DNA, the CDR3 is TGTGCCAGCAGCCGAATAACGACTGATAACGATGAGCAGTTCTTC. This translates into CASSRITTDNDEQFF.

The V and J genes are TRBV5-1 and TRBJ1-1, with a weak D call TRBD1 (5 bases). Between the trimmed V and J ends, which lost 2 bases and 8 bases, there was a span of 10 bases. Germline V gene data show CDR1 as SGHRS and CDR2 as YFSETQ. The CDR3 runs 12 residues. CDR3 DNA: TGCGCCAGCAGCTTAAGGGCAGGGGAAGCTTTCTTT. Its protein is CASSLRAGEAFF.

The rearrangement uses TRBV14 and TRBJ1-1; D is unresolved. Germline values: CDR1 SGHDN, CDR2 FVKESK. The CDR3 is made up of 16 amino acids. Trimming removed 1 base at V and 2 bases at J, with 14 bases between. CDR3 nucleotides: TGTGCCAGCAGCCAAGTGTCTCTACGAGTTAACACTGAAGCTTTCTTT. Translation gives CASSQVSLRVNTEAFF.

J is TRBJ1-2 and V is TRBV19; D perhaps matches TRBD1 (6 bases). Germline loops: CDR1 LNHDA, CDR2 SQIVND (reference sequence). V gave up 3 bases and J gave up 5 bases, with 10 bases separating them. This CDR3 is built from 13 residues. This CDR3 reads CASSIRDNYGYTF. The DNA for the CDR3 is TGTGCCAGTAGTATCCGGGACAATTATGGCTACACCTTC.

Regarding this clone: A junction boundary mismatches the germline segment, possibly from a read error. This CDR3 is CAGSENLMGRGPTEAFF. Written as DNA, the CDR3 is TGTGCCGGCAGTGAAAATTTGATGGGCAGGGGGCCCACTGAAGCTTTCTTT. The rearrangement uses TRBV2 and TRBJ1-1, with 8 bases identical to TRBD1. Per germline, CDR1 SNHLY and CDR2 FYNNEI. This CDR3 has 17 residues.

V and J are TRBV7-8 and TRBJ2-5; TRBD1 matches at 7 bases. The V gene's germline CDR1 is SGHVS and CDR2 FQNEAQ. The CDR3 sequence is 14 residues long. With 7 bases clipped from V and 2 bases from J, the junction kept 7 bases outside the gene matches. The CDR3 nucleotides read TGTGCCAGCAAAACCGTACAGGGGCAAGAGACCCAGTACTTC. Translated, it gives CASKTVQGQETQYF.

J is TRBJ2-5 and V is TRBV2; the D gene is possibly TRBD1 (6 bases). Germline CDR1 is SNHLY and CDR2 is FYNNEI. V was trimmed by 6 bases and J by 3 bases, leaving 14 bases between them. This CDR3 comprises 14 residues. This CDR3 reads CASSTGSLEETQYF. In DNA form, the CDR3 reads TGTGCCAGCAGCACAGGGAGTTTGGAAGAGACCCAGTACTTC.

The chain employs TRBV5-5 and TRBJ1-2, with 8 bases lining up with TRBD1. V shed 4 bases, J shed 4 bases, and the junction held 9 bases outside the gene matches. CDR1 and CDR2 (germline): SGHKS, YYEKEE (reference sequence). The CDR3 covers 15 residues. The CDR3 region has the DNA TGTGCCAGCAGCACCGTCGGACAGGGCTTCTATGGCTACACCTTC. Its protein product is CASSTVGQGFYGYTF.

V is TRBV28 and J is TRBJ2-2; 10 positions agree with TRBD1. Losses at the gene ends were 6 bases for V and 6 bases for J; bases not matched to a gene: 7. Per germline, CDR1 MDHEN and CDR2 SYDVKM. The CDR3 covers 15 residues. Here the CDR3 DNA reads TGTGCCAGCAGAGGGGACAGGGGACCTCCCGGGGAGCTGTTTTTT. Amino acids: CASRGDRGPPGELFF. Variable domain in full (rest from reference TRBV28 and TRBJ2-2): DVKVTQSSRYLVKRTGEKVFLECVQDMDHENMFWYRQDPGLGLRLIYFSYDVKMKEKGDIPEGYSVSREKKERFSLILESASTNQTSMYLCASRGDRGPPGELFFGEGSRLTVL.

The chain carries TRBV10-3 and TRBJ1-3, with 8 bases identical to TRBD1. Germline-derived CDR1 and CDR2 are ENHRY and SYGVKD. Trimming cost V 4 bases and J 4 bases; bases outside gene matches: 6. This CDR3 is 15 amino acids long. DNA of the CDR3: TGTGCCATCAGTGCATCGACAGGGGCCGGAAACACCATATATTTT. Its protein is CAISASTGAGNTIYF.

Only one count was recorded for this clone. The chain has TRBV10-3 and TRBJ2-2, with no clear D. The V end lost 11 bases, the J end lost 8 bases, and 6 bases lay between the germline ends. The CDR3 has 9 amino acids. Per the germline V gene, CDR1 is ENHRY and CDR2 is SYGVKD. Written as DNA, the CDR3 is TGTGCCCCCGGGGGGGAGCTGTTTTTT. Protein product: CAPGGELFF.

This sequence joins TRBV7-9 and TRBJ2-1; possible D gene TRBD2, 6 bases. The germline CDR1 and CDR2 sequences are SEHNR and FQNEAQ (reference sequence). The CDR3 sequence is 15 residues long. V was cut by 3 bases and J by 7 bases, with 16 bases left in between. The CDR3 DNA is TGTGCCAGCAGCTTGAGTGGGGGGACGAGGAATGAGCAGTTCTTC. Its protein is CASSLSGGTRNEQFF. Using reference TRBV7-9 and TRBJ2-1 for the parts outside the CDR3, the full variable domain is DTGVSQNPRHKITKRGQNVTFRCDPISEHNRLYWYRQTLGQGPEFLTYFQNEAQLEKSRLLSDRFSAERPKGSFSTLEIQRTEQGDSAMYLCASSLSGGTRNEQFFGPGTRLTVL.

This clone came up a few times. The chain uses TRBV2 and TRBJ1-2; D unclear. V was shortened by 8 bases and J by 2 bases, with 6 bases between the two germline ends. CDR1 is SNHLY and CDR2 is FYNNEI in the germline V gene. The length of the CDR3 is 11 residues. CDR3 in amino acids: CASVQNYGYTF. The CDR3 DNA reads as TGTGCCAGCGTCCAAAACTATGGCTACACCTTC.

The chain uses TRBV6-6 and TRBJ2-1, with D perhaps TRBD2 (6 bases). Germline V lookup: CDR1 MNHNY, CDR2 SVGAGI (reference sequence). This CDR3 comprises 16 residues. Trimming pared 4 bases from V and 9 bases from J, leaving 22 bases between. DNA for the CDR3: TGTGCCAGCAGTTCCCTAGGGGTAGACCTTAGCGGTGAGCAGTTCTTC. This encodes CASSSLGVDLSGEQFF.

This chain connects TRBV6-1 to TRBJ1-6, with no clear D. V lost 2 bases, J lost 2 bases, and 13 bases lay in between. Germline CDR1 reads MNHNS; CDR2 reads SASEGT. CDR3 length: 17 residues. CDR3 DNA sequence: TGTGCCAGCAGTGAATTTGGAGGGTTCACCTATAATTCACCCCTCCACTTT. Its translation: CASSEFGGFTYNSPLHF.